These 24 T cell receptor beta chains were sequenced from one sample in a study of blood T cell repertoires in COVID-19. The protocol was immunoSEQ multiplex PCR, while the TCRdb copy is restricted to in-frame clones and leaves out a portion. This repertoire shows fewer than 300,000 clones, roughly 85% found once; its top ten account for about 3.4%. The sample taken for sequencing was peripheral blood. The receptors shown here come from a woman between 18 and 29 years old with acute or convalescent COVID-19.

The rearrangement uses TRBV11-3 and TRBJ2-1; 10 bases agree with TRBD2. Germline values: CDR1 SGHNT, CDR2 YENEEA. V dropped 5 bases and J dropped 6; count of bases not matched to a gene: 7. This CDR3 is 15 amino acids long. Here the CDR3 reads CASSDSSGSSNEQFF. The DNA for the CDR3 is TGTGCCAGCAGCGACTCTAGCGGGAGTTCCAATGAGCAGTTCTTC.

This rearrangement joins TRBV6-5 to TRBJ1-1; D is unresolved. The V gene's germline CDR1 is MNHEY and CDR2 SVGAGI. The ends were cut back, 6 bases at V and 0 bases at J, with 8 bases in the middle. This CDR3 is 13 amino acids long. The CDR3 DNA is TGTGCCAGCAGGGGGAGTATGAACACTGAAGCTTTCTTT. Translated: CASRGSMNTEAFF.

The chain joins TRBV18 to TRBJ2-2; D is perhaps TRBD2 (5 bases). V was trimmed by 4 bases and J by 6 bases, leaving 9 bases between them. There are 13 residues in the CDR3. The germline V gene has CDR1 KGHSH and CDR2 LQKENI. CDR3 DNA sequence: TGTGCCAGCTCACTGGACTGGTCCGGGGAGCTGTTTTTT. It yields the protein CASSLDWSGELFF.

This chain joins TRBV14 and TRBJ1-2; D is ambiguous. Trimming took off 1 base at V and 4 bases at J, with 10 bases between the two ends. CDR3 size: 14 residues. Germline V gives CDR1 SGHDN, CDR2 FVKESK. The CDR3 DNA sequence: TGTGCCAGCAGCCAAGCCGGACTGACCTATGGCTACACCTTC. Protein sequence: CASSQAGLTYGYTF.

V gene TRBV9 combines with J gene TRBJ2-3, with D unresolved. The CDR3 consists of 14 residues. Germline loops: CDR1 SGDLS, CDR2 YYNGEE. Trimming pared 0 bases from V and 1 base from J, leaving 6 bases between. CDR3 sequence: CASSVGRGTDTQYF. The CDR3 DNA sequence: TGTGCCAGCAGCGTAGGACGGGGCACAGATACGCAGTATTTT.

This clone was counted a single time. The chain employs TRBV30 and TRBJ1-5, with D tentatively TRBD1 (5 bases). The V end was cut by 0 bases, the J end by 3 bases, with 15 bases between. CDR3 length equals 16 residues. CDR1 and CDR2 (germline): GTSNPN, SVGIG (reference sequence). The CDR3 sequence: CAWSVLDTGHNQPQHF. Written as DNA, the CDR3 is TGTGCCTGGAGTGTATTAGACACAGGACACAATCAGCCCCAGCATTTT.

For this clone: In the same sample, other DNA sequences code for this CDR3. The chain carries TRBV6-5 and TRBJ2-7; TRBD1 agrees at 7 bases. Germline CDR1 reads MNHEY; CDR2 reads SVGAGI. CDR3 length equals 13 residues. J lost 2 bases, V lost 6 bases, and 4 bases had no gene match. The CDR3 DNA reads TGTGCCAGCAGCAGGGACAGAGCCTACGAGCAGTACTTC. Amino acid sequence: CASSRDRAYEQYF.

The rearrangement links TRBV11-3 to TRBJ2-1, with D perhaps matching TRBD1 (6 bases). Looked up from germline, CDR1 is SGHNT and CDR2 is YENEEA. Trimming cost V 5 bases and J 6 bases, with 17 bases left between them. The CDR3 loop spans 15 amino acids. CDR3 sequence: CASSRTERDFNEQFF. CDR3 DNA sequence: TGTGCCAGCAGCCGGACAGAAAGGGATTTCAATGAGCAGTTCTTC.

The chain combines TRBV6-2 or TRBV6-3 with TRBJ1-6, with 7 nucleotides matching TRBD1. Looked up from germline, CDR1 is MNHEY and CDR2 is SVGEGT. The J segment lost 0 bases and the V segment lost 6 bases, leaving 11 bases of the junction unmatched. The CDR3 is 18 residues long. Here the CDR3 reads CASSFDRVASSYNSPLHF. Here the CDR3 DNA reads TGTGCCAGCAGCTTCGACAGGGTGGCAAGCTCCTATAATTCACCCCTCCACTTT.

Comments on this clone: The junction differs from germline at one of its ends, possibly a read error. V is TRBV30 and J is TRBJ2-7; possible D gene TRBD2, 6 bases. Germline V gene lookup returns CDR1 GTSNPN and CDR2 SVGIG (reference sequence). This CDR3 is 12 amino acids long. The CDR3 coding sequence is TGCGCAACCGGGACTCCAAGCTACGAGCAGTACTTC. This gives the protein CATGTPSYEQYF.

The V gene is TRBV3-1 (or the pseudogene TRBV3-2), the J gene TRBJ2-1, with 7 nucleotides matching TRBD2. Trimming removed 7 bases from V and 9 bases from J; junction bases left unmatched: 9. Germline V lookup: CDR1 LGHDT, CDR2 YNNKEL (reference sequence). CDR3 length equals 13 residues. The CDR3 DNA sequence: TGTGCCAGCACCCGAAGCGGGATGGGTGAGCAGTTCTTC. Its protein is CASTRSGMGEQFF.

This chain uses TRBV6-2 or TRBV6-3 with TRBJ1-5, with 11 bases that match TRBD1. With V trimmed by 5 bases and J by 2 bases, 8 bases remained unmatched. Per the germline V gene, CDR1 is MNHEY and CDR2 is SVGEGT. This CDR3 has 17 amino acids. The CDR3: CASSIGTGGLGNQPQHF. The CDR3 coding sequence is TGTGCCAGCAGTATCGGGACAGGGGGATTGGGCAATCAGCCCCAGCATTTT.

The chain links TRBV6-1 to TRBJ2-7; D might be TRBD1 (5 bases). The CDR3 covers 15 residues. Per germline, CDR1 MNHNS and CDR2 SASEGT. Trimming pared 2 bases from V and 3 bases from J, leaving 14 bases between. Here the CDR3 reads CASSEPAGKNYEQYF. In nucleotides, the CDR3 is TGTGCCAGCAGTGAACCGGCAGGGAAGAACTACGAGCAGTACTTC.

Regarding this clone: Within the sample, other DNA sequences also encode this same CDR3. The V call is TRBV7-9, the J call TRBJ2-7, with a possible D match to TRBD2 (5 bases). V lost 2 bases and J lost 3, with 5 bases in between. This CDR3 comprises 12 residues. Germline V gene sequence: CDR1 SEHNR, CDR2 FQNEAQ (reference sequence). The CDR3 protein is CASSLSGYEQYF. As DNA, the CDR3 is TGTGCCAGCAGCTTAAGCGGCTACGAGCAGTACTTC.

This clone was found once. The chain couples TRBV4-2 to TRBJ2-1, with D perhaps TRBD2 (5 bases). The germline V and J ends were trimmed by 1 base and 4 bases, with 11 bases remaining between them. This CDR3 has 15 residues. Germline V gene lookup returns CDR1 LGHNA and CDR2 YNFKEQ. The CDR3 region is CASSQAASQYNEQFF. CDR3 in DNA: TGTGCCAGCAGCCAAGCGGCTAGCCAATACAATGAGCAGTTCTTC.

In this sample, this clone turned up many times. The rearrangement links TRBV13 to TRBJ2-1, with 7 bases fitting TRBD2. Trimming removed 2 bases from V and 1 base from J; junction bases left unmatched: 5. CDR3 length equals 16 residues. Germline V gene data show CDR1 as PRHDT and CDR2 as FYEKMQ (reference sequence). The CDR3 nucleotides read TGTGCCAGCAGCTTAAATGGCGGGAGTTCCTACAATGAGCAGTTCTTC. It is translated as CASSLNGGSSYNEQFF.

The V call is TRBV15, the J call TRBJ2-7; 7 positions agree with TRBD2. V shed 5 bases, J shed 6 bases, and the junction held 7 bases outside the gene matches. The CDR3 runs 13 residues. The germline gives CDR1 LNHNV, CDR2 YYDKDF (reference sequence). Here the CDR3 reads CATSPTRGSEQYF. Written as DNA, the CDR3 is TGTGCCACCAGCCCCACCCGCGGGAGCGAGCAGTACTTC.

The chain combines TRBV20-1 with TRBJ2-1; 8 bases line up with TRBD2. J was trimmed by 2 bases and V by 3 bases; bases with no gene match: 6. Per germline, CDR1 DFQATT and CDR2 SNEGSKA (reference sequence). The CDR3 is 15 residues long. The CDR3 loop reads CSASFTGGTYNEQFF. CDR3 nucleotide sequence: TGCAGTGCTAGTTTTACGGGAGGGACCTACAATGAGCAGTTCTTC.

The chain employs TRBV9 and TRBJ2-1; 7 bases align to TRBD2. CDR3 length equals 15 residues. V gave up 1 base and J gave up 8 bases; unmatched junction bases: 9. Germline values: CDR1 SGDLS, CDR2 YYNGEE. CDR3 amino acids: CASSVLTGGGDEQFF. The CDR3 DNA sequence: TGTGCCAGCAGCGTATTAACGGGAGGAGGAGATGAGCAGTTCTTC.

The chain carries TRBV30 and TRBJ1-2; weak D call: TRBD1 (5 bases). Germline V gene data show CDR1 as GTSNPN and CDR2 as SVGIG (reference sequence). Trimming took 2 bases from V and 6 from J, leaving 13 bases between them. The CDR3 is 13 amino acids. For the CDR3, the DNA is TGTGCCTGGAGTACCACAGGAATCGATGGCTACACCTTC. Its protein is CAWSTTGIDGYTF.

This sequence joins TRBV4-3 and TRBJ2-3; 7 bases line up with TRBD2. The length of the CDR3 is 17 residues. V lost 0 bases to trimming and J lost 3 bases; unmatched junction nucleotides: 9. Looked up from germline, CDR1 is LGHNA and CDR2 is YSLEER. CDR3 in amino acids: CASSQEGGGSLTDTQYF. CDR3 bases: TGCGCCAGCAGCCAAGAAGGCGGCGGGAGTTTGACAGATACGCAGTATTTT.

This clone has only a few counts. The CDR3 loop is CAWSSTETGELFF. CDR3 in DNA: TGTGCCTGGAGTTCGACGGAGACCGGGGAGCTGTTTTTT. The V and J genes are TRBV30 and TRBJ2-2, with D unresolved. This CDR3 spans 13 amino acids. Germline V CDR1 and CDR2: GTSNPN, SVGIG (reference sequence). Trimming took 2 bases from V and 5 from J, leaving 9 bases between them.

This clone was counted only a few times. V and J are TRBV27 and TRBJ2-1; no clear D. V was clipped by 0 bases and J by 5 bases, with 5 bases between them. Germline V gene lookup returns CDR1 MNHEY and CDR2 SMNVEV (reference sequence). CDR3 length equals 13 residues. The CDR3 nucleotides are TGTGCCAGCAGTTTATCTGGCCACAATGAGCAGTTCTTC. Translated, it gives CASSLSGHNEQFF.

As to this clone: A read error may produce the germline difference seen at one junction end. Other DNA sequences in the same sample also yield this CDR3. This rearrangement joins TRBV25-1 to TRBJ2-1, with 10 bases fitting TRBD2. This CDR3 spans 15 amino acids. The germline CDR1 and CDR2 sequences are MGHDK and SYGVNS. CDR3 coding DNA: TGTGCCAGCAGTGAATCGCTAGCGGGAGACAATGAACAGTTCTTC. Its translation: CASSESLAGDNEQFF. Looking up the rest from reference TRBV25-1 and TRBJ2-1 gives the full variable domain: EADIYQTPRYLVIGTGKKITLECSQTMGHDKMYWYQQDPGMELHLIHYSYGVNSTEKGDLSSESTVSRIRTEHFPLTLESARPSHTSQYLCASSESLAGDNEQFFGPGTRLTVL.